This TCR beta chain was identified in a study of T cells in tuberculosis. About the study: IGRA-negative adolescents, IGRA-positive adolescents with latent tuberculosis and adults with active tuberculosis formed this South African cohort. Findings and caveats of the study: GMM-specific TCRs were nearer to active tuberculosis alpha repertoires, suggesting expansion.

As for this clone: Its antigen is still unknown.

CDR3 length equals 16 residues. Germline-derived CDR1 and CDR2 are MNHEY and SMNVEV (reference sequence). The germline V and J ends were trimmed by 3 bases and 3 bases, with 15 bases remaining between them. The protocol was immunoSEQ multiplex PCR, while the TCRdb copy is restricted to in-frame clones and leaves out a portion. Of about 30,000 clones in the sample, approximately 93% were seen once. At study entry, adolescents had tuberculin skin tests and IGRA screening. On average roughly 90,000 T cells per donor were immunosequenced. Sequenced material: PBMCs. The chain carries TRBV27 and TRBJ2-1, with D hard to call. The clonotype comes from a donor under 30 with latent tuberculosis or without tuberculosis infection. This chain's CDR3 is CASSFPRGRHYNEQFF. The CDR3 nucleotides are TGTGCCAGCAGTTTTCCCCGTGGCCGACACTACAATGAGCAGTTCTTC.